Shown below are 27 T cell receptor beta chains from a single sample sequenced in a study of blood T cell repertoires in COVID-19. This table comes from immunoSEQ multiplex PCR, and its TCRdb copy is limited to in-frame clones, with some not included. This sample has 250,000 to 300,000 clones, with around four fifths found just once. Sequenced sample: peripheral blood. Receptor source: an elderly man with acute or convalescent COVID-19.

V and J are TRBV28 and TRBJ2-7; 10 bases are a match to TRBD1. The germline gives CDR1 MDHEN, CDR2 SYDVKM. This CDR3 contains 16 residues. V dropped 5 bases and J dropped 7; count of bases not matched to a gene: 14. The CDR3 coding sequence is TGTGCCAGCAGTATACCACCGGGACAGGGGAGTCGGGAGCAGTACTTC. Translated: CASSIPPGQGSREQYF.

The J gene is TRBJ1-3, the V gene TRBV10-2; D is uncertain. V shed 2 bases and J shed 0 bases, with 8 bases lying between them. Germline V gives CDR1 WSHSY, CDR2 SAAADI. The CDR3 has 15 residues. The CDR3 DNA follows: TGCGCCAGCAGTGAGGGGCAGAGCTCTGGAAACACCATATATTTT. This encodes CASSEGQSSGNTIYF.

J is TRBJ1-5 and V is TRBV4-1, with a weak D call TRBD1 (5 bases). The CDR3 loop spans 14 amino acids. The V gene's germline CDR1 is MGHRA and CDR2 YSYEKL. V was cut by 1 base and J by 5 bases, with 9 bases left in between. The CDR3 protein is CASSQGRDYQPQHF. CDR3 coding DNA: TGCGCCAGCAGCCAAGGTAGGGACTATCAGCCCCAGCATTTT.

The chain recombines TRBV27 with TRBJ2-7; D is possibly TRBD2 (5 bases). The germline gives CDR1 MNHEY, CDR2 SMNVEV (reference sequence). CDR3 length equals 16 residues. Trimming took 5 bases from V and 0 from J, leaving 17 bases between them. The chain's CDR3 is CASSPYSASRSYEQYF. Written as DNA, the CDR3 is TGTGCCAGCAGTCCATATAGCGCGTCTCGCTCCTACGAGCAGTACTTC.

The chain has TRBV6-1 and TRBJ1-6; 9 nucleotides agree with TRBD1. Trimming removed 2 bases from V and 6 bases from J; junction bases left unmatched: 2. This CDR3 region has 15 residues. The germline CDR1 and CDR2 sequences are MNHNS and SASEGT. CDR3 DNA: TGTGCCAGCAGTGAACGGACAGGGGTTAATTCACCCCTCCACTTT. Amino acids: CASSERTGVNSPLHF.

The chain recombines TRBV11-2 with TRBJ2-4; TRBD2 matches 10 bases. The CDR3 runs to 20 residues. Germline V gene sequence: CDR1 SGHAT, CDR2 FQNNGV. V lost 0 bases and J lost 3; bases outside the gene matches: 14. Here the CDR3 DNA reads TGTGCCAGCAGCTTAGAATATCTAGCGGGAGAGGTGGTGGGCAAAAACATTCAGTACTTC. This codes for CASSLEYLAGEVVGKNIQYF.

This chain links TRBV4-1 with TRBJ2-7; TRBD2 aligns across 8 bases. Germline CDR1 and CDR2: MGHRA and YSYEKL. The CDR3 covers 14 residues. Unmatched junction bases numbered 3, after V lost 1 base and J lost 4 bases. The CDR3 DNA sequence: TGCGCCAGCAGCCAAGGAAGCGGGAGTTACGAGCAGTACTTC. Translated: CASSQGSGSYEQYF.

This clone was counted a few times. The V and J genes are TRBV28 and TRBJ2-7; D perhaps matches TRBD2 (6 bases). The V end was cut by 7 bases, the J end by 6 bases, with 19 bases between. Germline V lookup: CDR1 MDHEN, CDR2 SYDVKM. The CDR3 is 14 amino acids. CDR3 loop: CASIGPLNSGEQYF. In DNA form, the CDR3 reads TGTGCCAGCATCGGGCCCCTTAATAGCGGCGAGCAGTACTTC.

This clone has just one count. The rearrangement links TRBV18 to TRBJ2-5; 7 bases fit TRBD2. The V and J ends lost 4 bases and 5 bases, in that order; junction bases with no gene match: 4. Per germline, CDR1 KGHSH and CDR2 LQKENI. The CDR3 is 13 residues long. In DNA, the CDR3 is TGTGCCAGCTCACAGGGACTATCGGAGACCCAGTACTTC. This encodes CASSQGLSETQYF. Full variable domain (remainder filled in from reference TRBV18 and TRBJ2-5): NAGVMQNPRHLVRRRGQEARLRCSPMKGHSHVYWYRQLPEEGLKFMVYLQKENIIDESGMPKERFSAEFPKEGPSILRIQQVVRGDSAAYFCASSQGLSETQYFGPGTRLLVL.

There are a few counts of this clone. This chain uses TRBV28 with TRBJ1-5, with D possibly being TRBD1 (5 bases). The CDR3 consists of 12 residues. Germline loops: CDR1 MDHEN, CDR2 SYDVKM. Trimming removed 6 bases from V and 6 bases from J, with 9 bases in between. The CDR3 loop is CASSQGGQPQHF. CDR3 bases: TGTGCCAGCAGCCAGGGAGGTCAGCCCCAGCATTTT.

V is TRBV5-1 and J is TRBJ2-3; the match to TRBD2 covers 8 bases. Germline CDR1 and CDR2: SGHRS and YFSETQ. V gave up 0 bases and J gave up 2 bases; unmatched junction bases: 2. The CDR3 totals 15 residues. The CDR3 nucleotides are TGCGCCAGCAGCTTGGCGCGGGGGGACACAGATACGCAGTATTTT. Its translation is CASSLARGDTDTQYF. The full variable domain, rest sourced from reference TRBV5-1 and TRBJ2-3, is KAGVTQTPRYLIKTRGQQVTLSCSPISGHRSVSWYQQTPGQGLQFLFEYFSETQRNKGNFPGRFSGRQFSNSRSEMNVSTLELGDSALYLCASSLARGDTDTQYFGPGTRLTVL.

This chain uses TRBV29-1 with TRBJ2-1; 10 bases line up with TRBD2. The CDR3 is made up of 18 amino acids. Germline-derived CDR1 and CDR2 are SQVTM and ANQGSEA. The junction had 15 bases not matched to a gene; V was cut back by 1 base and J by 6 bases. CDR3 sequence reads: CSVEASLAGIDLSNEQFF. The CDR3 bases are TGCAGCGTTGAAGCTTCACTAGCGGGAATCGATCTGAGCAATGAGCAGTTCTTC.

This clone was seen a single time. The chain carries TRBV6-5 and TRBJ2-2; D is perhaps TRBD2 (7 bases). The V gene lost 6 bases and the J gene lost 3 bases, with 11 bases spanning the gap. There are 14 residues in the CDR3. Germline V gene sequence: CDR1 MNHEY, CDR2 SVGAGI. This CDR3 is CASRGGLDTGELFF. Written as DNA, the CDR3 is TGTGCCAGCAGGGGGGGGCTGGACACCGGGGAGCTGTTTTTT.

The rearrangement joins TRBV12-3 or TRBV12-4 to TRBJ1-4, with D possibly matching TRBD1 (5 bases). The CDR3 spans 13 residues. Trimming left V 8 bases short and J 3 bases short, with 10 bases between. The CDR3 DNA sequence: TGTGCCAGCGATGGGGGGGCTAATGAAAAACTGTTTTTT. It yields the protein CASDGGANEKLFF.

This clone was detected a few times. This chain joins TRBV6-5 and TRBJ2-2, with 9 bases fitting TRBD1. The CDR3 has 15 residues. Trimming removed 6 bases from V and 4 bases from J; junction bases left unmatched: 6. Germline V gene lookup returns CDR1 MNHEY and CDR2 SVGAGI. The CDR3 loop is CASRSGTGITGELFF. Written as DNA, the CDR3 is TGTGCCAGCAGGTCCGGGACAGGGATCACCGGGGAGCTGTTTTTT.

The chain has TRBV5-1 and TRBJ1-4; possible D gene TRBD1, 5 bases. The CDR3 covers 14 residues. Deletions cut 7 bases from V and 5 bases from J, with 15 bases between. Germline V CDR1 and CDR2: SGHRS, YFSETQ. CDR3 residues: CASLVSGFNEKLFF. CDR3 DNA: TGCGCCAGCCTGGTCTCAGGGTTCAATGAAAAACTGTTTTTT.

On this clone: The sample contains more than one DNA sequence encoding this CDR3. The CDR3 is CASSDRTGGNQPQHF. The CDR3, as DNA: TGTGCCAGCAGTGATCGGACAGGGGGTAATCAGCCCCAGCATTTT. This chain connects TRBV2 to TRBJ1-5, with 10 bases aligning to TRBD1. J gave up 4 bases and V 3 bases, and 3 bases lay outside the gene matches. Per germline, CDR1 SNHLY and CDR2 FYNNEI. The CDR3 covers 15 residues. The full variable domain, its missing parts supplied by reference TRBV2 and TRBJ1-5, is EPEVTQTPSHQVTQMGQEVILRCVPISNHLYFYWYRQILGQKVEFLVSFYNNEISEKSEIFDDQFSVERPDGSNFTLKIRSTKLEDSAMYFCASSDRTGGNQPQHFGDGTRLSIL.

This rearrangement joins TRBV5-4 to TRBJ2-6, with TRBD2 identical over 12 bases. V lost 0 bases to trimming and J lost 4 bases; unmatched junction nucleotides: 5. Germline CDR1 and CDR2: SGHNT and YYREEE (reference sequence). The CDR3 totals 18 residues. The CDR3 region has the DNA TGTGCCAGCAGCTTGGGACTAGCGGGAGCTCTGGGGGCCAACGTCCTGACTTTC. Its translation is CASSLGLAGALGANVLTF.

In nucleotides, the CDR3 is TGTGCCAGCAGCCAACCCGGGACAGGGGTTGGAGAGACCCAGTACTTC. This encodes CASSQPGTGVGETQYF. J is TRBJ2-5 and V is TRBV3-1 (or the pseudogene TRBV3-2), with 10 bases aligning to TRBD1. Germline CDR1 is LGHDT and CDR2 is YNNKEL (reference sequence). Losses at the gene ends were 2 bases for V and 4 bases for J; bases not matched to a gene: 7. This CDR3 is 16 amino acids long.

This clone was observed a few times. This sequence joins TRBV14 and TRBJ2-3, with TRBD2 identical over 7 bases. The CDR3 is made up of 15 amino acids. Trimming cost V 2 bases and J 2 bases; bases outside gene matches: 4. In germline, CDR1 is SGHDN, CDR2 FVKESK. In nucleotides, the CDR3 is TGTGCCAGCAGCCAACCTAGCGGTATCACAGATACGCAGTATTTT. As protein: CASSQPSGITDTQYF.

This chain joins TRBV6-1 and TRBJ1-2; the match to TRBD1 covers 7 bases. The V gene's germline CDR1 is MNHNS and CDR2 SASEGT. Trimming cost V 0 bases and J 4 bases; bases outside gene matches: 2. The CDR3 is 14 residues long. The CDR3 sequence: CASSEATGIYGYTF. The CDR3, as DNA: TGTGCCAGCAGTGAAGCGACAGGGATCTATGGCTACACCTTC.

This chain joins TRBV4-1 and TRBJ1-5; D ambiguous. V was clipped by 0 bases and J by 7 bases, with 10 bases between them. This CDR3 contains 14 residues. CDR1 and CDR2 from the germline V gene are MGHRA and YSYEKL. The CDR3 loop reads CASSQDLGVQPQHF. CDR3 DNA: TGCGCCAGCAGCCAAGACCTCGGGGTACAGCCCCAGCATTTT.

The chain uses TRBV2 and TRBJ2-7; D not resolved. The CDR3 runs to 15 residues. V was trimmed by 0 bases and J by 0 bases, leaving 9 bases between them. Germline V CDR1 and CDR2: SNHLY, FYNNEI. CDR3 in amino acids: CASSEALPSSYEQYF. The CDR3 nucleotides are TGTGCCAGCAGTGAAGCTTTACCGAGCTCCTACGAGCAGTACTTC.

A remark on this clone: The conserved phenylalanine or tryptophan normally closing the CDR3 is absent here, so this likely arose from a read error. Because the CDR3's place on the DNA is in doubt, the DNA is left out and the CDR3 is given as listed by TCRdb. The chain recombines TRBV28 with TRBJ1-2; TRBD1, the table's D call, lacks a check against the DNA. The germline V gene has CDR1 MDHEN and CDR2 SYDVKM. The CDR3 is made up of 13 amino acids, end residues included. This chain's CDR3 is CASSPDAGTGLTS.

The V and J genes are TRBV5-4 and TRBJ1-2, with D hard to call. Trimming took off 1 base at V and 4 bases at J, with 8 bases between the two ends. CDR3 length: 13 amino acids. In germline, CDR1 is SGHNT, CDR2 YYREEE (reference sequence). The CDR3 loop is CASSLIASYGYTF. The CDR3 nucleotides are TGTGCCAGCAGCTTGATAGCCTCCTATGGCTACACCTTC.

J is TRBJ2-1 and V is TRBV7-9, with TRBD2 matching 7 bases. Germline V gene data show CDR1 as SEHNR and CDR2 as FQNEAQ (reference sequence). The V gene end was trimmed by 5 bases and the J gene end by 8 bases; junction bases not matched to a gene: 12. The CDR3 is 15 amino acids. The CDR3 nucleotides are TGTGCCAGCAGCCCCGGACTAGTAGCTTCCCATGAGCAGTTCTTC. Translated: CASSPGLVASHEQFF.

This clone has a single count. The V and J genes are TRBV6-5 and TRBJ2-2, with 10 bases aligning to TRBD1. Germline CDR1 MNHEY, CDR2 SVGAGI. The CDR3 runs to 15 residues. V trimming: 11 bases; J trimming: 5 bases; junction bases outside the gene matches: 11. CDR3 loop: CACRRQGAYTGELFF. The DNA for the CDR3 is TGTGCCTGTCGACGACAGGGGGCATATACCGGGGAGCTGTTTTTT.